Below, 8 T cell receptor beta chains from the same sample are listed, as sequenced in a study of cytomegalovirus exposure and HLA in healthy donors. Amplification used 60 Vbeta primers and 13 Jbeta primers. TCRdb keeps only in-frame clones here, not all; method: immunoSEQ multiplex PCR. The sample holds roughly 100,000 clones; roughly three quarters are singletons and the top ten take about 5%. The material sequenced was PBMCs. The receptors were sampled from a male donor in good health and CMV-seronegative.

The CDR3 is CASSLGVLAGEQYF. The CDR3 DNA reads TGTGCCAGCAGCTTAGGGGTCCTGGCTGGAGAGCAGTACTTC. V gene TRBV2 combines with J gene TRBJ2-7; D might be TRBD1 (5 bases). The CDR3 runs to 14 residues. From germline, CDR1 is SNHLY and CDR2 FYNNEI. V lost 6 bases, J lost 7 bases, and 19 bases lay in between. The variable domain in full, with the rest retrieved from reference TRBV2 and TRBJ2-7, is EPEVTQTPSHQVTQMGQEVILRCVPISNHLYFYWYRQILGQKVEFLVSFYNNEISEKSEIFDDQFSVERPDGSNFTLKIRSTKLEDSAMYFCASSLGVLAGEQYFGPGTRLTVT.

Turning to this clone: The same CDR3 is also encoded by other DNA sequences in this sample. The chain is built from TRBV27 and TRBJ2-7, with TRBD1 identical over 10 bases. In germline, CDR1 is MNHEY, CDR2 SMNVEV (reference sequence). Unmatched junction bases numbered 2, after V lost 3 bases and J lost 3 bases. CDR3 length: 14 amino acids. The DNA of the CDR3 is TGTGCCAGCAGTTTGGACAGGGGGAACTACGAGCAGTACTTC. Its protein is CASSLDRGNYEQYF.

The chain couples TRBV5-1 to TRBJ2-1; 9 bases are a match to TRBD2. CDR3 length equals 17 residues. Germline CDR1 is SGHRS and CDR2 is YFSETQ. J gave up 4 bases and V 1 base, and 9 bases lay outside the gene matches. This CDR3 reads CASSLTASGISYNEQFF. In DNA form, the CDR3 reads TGCGCCAGCAGCTTGACTGCTAGCGGGATAAGTTACAATGAGCAGTTCTTC.

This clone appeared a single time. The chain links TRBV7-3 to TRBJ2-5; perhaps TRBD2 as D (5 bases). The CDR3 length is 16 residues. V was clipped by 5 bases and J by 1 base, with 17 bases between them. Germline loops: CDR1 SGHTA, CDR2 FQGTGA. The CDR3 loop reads CASSPTGSAAQETQYF. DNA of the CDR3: TGTGCCAGCAGCCCTACGGGGTCTGCGGCCCAAGAGACCCAGTACTTC.

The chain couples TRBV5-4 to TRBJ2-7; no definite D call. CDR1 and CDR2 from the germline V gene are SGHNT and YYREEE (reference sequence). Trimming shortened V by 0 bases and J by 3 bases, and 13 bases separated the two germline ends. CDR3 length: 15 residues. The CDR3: CASSLAGLSGYEQYF. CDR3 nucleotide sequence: TGTGCCAGCAGCTTGGCCGGGTTATCGGGCTACGAGCAGTACTTC.

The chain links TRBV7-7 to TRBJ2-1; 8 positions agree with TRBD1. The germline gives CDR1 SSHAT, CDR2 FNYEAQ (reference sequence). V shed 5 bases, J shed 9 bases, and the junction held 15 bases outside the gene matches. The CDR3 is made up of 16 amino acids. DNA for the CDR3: TGTGCCAGCAGCCCGTCGACAGGGGTCGTTGGAGGTGAGCAGTTCTTC. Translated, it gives CASSPSTGVVGGEQFF.

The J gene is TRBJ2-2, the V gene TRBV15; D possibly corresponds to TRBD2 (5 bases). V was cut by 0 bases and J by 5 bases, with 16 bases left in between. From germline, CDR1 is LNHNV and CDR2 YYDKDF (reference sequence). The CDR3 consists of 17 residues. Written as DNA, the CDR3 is TGTGCCACCAGCAGAGATAAGGCGACGAGGAGGACCGGGGAGCTGTTTTTT. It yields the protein CATSRDKATRRTGELFF.

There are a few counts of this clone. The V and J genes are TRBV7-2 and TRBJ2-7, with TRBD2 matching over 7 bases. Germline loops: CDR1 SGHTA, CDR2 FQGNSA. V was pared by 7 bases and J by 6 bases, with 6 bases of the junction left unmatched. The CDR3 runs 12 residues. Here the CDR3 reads CASTLGGGEQYF. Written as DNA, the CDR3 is TGTGCCAGCACCTTGGGGGGGGGCGAGCAGTACTTC.